This T cell receptor (beta chain) was recorded in a study of neoadjuvant anti-PD-1 for oral cavity cancer (TCRdb year 2021). Looking at the study overall: Before curative-intent surgical resection, most patients were given three to four biweekly doses of nivolumab at 3 mg/kg. For patients who did not progress, a fourth nivolumab dose was given around day 43, followed by definitive surgical resection on days 50-56. The parent correlative cohort included some 13 patients, with an approximately 32% response rate. Responders were defined as patients with complete response, partial response or stable disease by RECIST 1.1; non-responders were defined as patients with progression.

Study-wide conclusions, independent of this receptor: The TCR analyses had only three patients in each response group, and the authors called for validation in larger cohorts. Higher pretreatment blood Treg/Th17 ratios correlated with both higher pretreatment blood TCRbeta clonality and lower post-treatment tumor TCRbeta clonality. After neoadjuvant nivolumab, significantly higher T cell clonality (Gini index) was found within PBMCs in non-responders than in responders.

The germline V gene (reference sequence) sets CDR1 to SGHKS and CDR2 to YYEKEE. The CDR3 holds 14 amino acids from the cysteine to the phenylalanine. Only CDR3 DNA remains: 42 bases, in frame from the first base. V was cut back by 5 bases and J by 0 bases, leaving a gap of 11 bases between them. PBMC libraries used mostly about 450 ng of input genomic DNA for deep sequencing, with six replicates per sample. Following the manufacturer's instructions, the team built TCRbeta libraries using the immunoSEQ hsTCRbeta kit. The completed libraries were mixed into a single pool at 3 nM, then sequenced with an Illumina NovaSeq 6000 S4 flow cell. In the paper's pipeline: The immunoSEQ Analyzer was used for raw data preprocessing and quality control. The analysis was limited to productive rearrangements, and each clonotype was defined by a unique CDR3 amino acid sequence. Repertoire clonality was estimated as the Gini-Simpson index, computed with the R package tcR. Student's t test was used to compare Gini indices, while Pearson correlation assessed associations with tumor size change. Entries here come from immuneACCESS through TCRdb and include only in-frame sequences with V and J called. Some clones fail to appear in such tables; in the studies checked, an unresolved V gene covers under half of the shortfall, and the cause of the remainder is unknown. V and J calls and clone size are those listed in that table; D and trimming were worked out from the DNA. Across this sample there are under 85,000 clones, with around 80% seen only once. About 2.9% of the sample goes to the ten largest clones.

As regards this clone: Its binding antigen is unknown. Base qualities were left out, and no much larger clone turns up one base away.

In light of the paper, this sample's time point label describes: before neoadjuvant nivolumab. None of the patients had received prior systemic or radiation treatment, and all were newly diagnosed with stage II-IVA oral cavity squamous cell carcinoma. The cohort consisted of patients with HPV-negative, locally advanced oral cavity squamous cell carcinoma. Peripheral blood mononuclear cells were analyzed directly, without maintenance or expansion in culture. The samples were obtained from a longitudinal correlative study of a single-arm phase II trial testing neoadjuvant nivolumab in oral cavity squamous cell carcinoma. Subject-matched pre- and post-treatment PBMCs and tumors from three responders and three non-responders underwent genomic DNA-based TCRbeta sequencing. Peripheral blood mononuclear cells were collected before nivolumab treatment and were collected again after treatment, at the time of surgery. Genomic DNA was isolated from PBMCs using the Maxwell RSC DNA from Cells kit.

The sequence came from a person between 40 and 80 years old with oral cavity squamous cell carcinoma. The sample here was PBMCs, taken before nivolumab (anti-PD-1) treatment. The sequence is built from TRBV5-5 and TRBJ1-1, with the D gene uncertain. The CDR3 sequence is CASRGSLMNTEAFF. The DNA reads TGTGCCAGCAGGGGCAGCCTCATGAACACTGAAGCTTTCTTT. With the portions outside the CDR3 filled from the reference TRBV5-5 and TRBJ1-1 genes, the complete variable region becomes DAGVTQSPTHLIKTRGQQVTLRCSPISGHKSVSWYQQVLGQGPQFIFQYYEKEERGRGNFPDRFSARQFPNYSSELNVNALLLGDSALYLCASRGSLMNTEAFFGQGTRLTVV.